Below are 10 T cell receptor beta chains sequenced from a single sample in a study of molecular identifiers for immune sequencing clone quantification. TCRdb processed the PCR reads anew with MiXCR; each CDR3 protein has one entry. The sample records approximately 630,000 distinct CDR3 sequences, roughly 23% being singletons. Sequencing was done on a sample of naive CD8+ T cells from blood, with Jurkat cell RNA spiked in. Specified subset: FACS-sorted CD8+CD4-CCR7+CD45RA+ naive T cells. The receptors were gathered from a human donor in good health. Some libraries in this study had Jurkat cell RNA spiked in.

This clonotype showed up many times. The chain carries TRBV2 and TRBJ1-1; possibly TRBD1 for D (5 bases). This CDR3 has 15 residues. Trimming stripped 1 base from V and 0 bases from J, with 9 bases between. The germline V gene has CDR1 SNHLY and CDR2 FYNNEI. CDR3 DNA sequence: TGTGCCAGCAGTGAAGAAGAGGGGATGAACACTGAAGCTTTCTTT. Translated, it gives CASSEEEGMNTEAFF.

This clonotype occurred many times. J is TRBJ1-5 and V is TRBV27, with D maybe TRBD1 (5 bases). CDR1 and CDR2 (germline): MNHEY, SMNVEV (reference sequence). The CDR3 contains 15 residues. V dropped 2 bases and J dropped 4 bases, with 12 bases sitting between them. CDR3 loop: CASSLGSGQNQPQHF. Here the CDR3 DNA reads TGTGCCAGCAGTTTAGGGTCGGGGCAGAATCAGCCCCAGCATTTT.

In regard to this clonotype: This clone may be a read error of a much larger clone one base away. The chain joins TRBV4-3 to TRBJ2-3; a weak D match, TRBD2 (5 bases). V dropped 1 base and J dropped 2 bases, with 16 bases sitting between them. Germline CDR1 and CDR2: LGHNA and YSLEER. The CDR3 totals 17 residues. The chain's CDR3 is CASSQGASKLYTDTQYF. Here the CDR3 DNA reads TGCGCCAGCAGCCAAGGGGCTAGCAAATTATACACAGATACGCAGTATTTT.

This clonotype was found a few times. This chain joins TRBV11-2 and TRBJ2-1, with D unresolved. The V and J ends lost 1 base and 1 base respectively, with 11 bases between them. The CDR3 spans 16 residues. Per the germline V gene, CDR1 is SGHAT and CDR2 is FQNNGV. The CDR3 reads CASSLGRSRSYNEQFF. As DNA, the CDR3 is TGTGCCAGCAGCTTAGGTCGGTCCCGATCCTACAATGAGCAGTTCTTC.

This clonotype came up a few times. The rearrangement uses TRBV19 and TRBJ1-5; 7 bases line up with TRBD1. Germline CDR1 and CDR2: LNHDA and SQIVND (reference sequence). J lost 3 bases, V lost 6 bases, and 8 bases had no gene match. CDR3 length: 15 residues. CDR3 bases: TGTGCCAGTAGAGGGACAGACCCGGACAATCAGCCCCAGCATTTT. Protein: CASRGTDPDNQPQHF.

This clonotype was counted only a few times. J is TRBJ1-2 and V is TRBV7-9; 9 bases map to TRBD1. The J segment lost 1 base and the V segment lost 4 bases, leaving 10 bases of the junction unmatched. Germline V gene lookup returns CDR1 SEHNR and CDR2 FQNEAQ (reference sequence). CDR3 length: 17 residues. The CDR3 reads CASSSPGTGIFNYGYTF. In DNA form, the CDR3 reads TGTGCCAGCAGCTCCCCAGGGACAGGGATTTTTAACTATGGCTACACCTTC.

This chain uses TRBV30 with TRBJ2-7, with D uncertain. The ends were cut back, 0 bases at V and 2 bases at J, with 11 bases in the middle. CDR3 size: 14 residues. The germline V gene has CDR1 GTSNPN and CDR2 SVGIG (reference sequence). The DNA for the CDR3 is TGTGCCTGGAGTGTATTGGACGGTACCTACGAGCAGTACTTC. It yields the protein CAWSVLDGTYEQYF.

The chain uses TRBV7-9 and TRBJ2-7; D is possibly TRBD1 (7 bases). The length of the CDR3 is 14 residues. V lost 6 bases and J 6 bases, leaving 18 bases between the germline ends. Per germline, CDR1 SEHNR and CDR2 FQNEAQ (reference sequence). The CDR3 sequence is CASRPASQGGEQYF. The DNA of the CDR3 is TGTGCCAGCAGGCCCGCCTCCCAGGGGGGCGAGCAGTACTTC.

With regard to this clonotype: One end of the junction is discordant with germline, which a read error may explain. V is TRBV28 and J is TRBJ1-2; 8 bases align to TRBD1. CDR3 size: 14 residues. The germline V gene encodes CDR1 MDHEN and CDR2 SYDVKM. As DNA, the CDR3 is TGTGCCAGCAGATGGAGACAGGGGAGGAGTGGCTTCACCTTC. Residues: CASRWRQGRSGFTF.

Comment on this clonotype: This may come from a read error, since a much larger clone is one base off. The conserved closing phenylalanine or tryptophan is absent in this CDR3, likely reflecting a read error. The chain couples TRBV2 to TRBJ2-3; the D is unclear. The CDR3 sequence is 16 residues long. The ends were cut back, 6 bases at V and 2 bases at J, with 18 bases in the middle. Germline V gives CDR1 SNHLY, CDR2 FYNNEI. The CDR3 region is CASSAPQRPNTDTQYL. DNA for the CDR3: TGTGCCAGCAGCGCCCCCCAGCGACCCAACACAGATACGCAGTATCTT.